A single T cell receptor beta chain is shown here with its context. TCRdb independently ran MiXCR on the RACE reads; one entry per CDR3 protein. Of 80,000 to 100,000 distinct CDR3 sequences listed, over 10% are singletons. This specimen comes from a study of human T cells and chemical hapten exposure. As for time point: patch test 1, 2 weeks after DPC sensitization. Treatment specified: therapeutic diphenylcyclopropenone sensitization with weekly scalp DPC. This CDR3 comprises 18 residues. V lost 5 bases and J lost 2, with 23 bases in between. Germline CDR1 is SGHTA and CDR2 is FQGNSA. Here the sequenced sample was whole blood, taken in connection with sensitization to the hapten diphenylcyclopropenone (DPC). The chain joins TRBV7-2 to TRBJ2-3; weak D call: TRBD1 (5 bases). The sequence derives from a woman between 40 and 55 years old with alopecia areata. Some clones in this sample may be carry-over from other donors' samples. CDR3 loop: CASSPIDSDPGNTDTQYF. The CDR3 bases are TGTGCCAGCAGCCCCATAGACTCCGACCCAGGGAACACAGATACGCAGTATTTT.